Detailed here is one T cell receptor (beta chain). Its antigen remains unidentified. Donors, without exception, were Caucasian adults residing in Nashville, Tennessee. CDR3 length: 13 residues. Germline V gene data show CDR1 as SGHNT and CDR2 as YYREEE (reference sequence). Trimming stripped 4 bases from V and 5 bases from J, with 12 bases between. Only in-frame clones appear in the TCRdb table, and some are missing; sequencing was by immunoSEQ multiplex PCR. Here the sample spans hundreds of thousands of clones, approximately 79% being singletons. These data come from a study of shared clonotypes between healthy human individuals. Whole-study results and caveats: Among several donors, roughly 5% of naive CD4 clonotypes were found in common. Generally, estimated richness proved larger in naive subsets than it did in memory subsets.

The chain combines TRBV5-4 with TRBJ1-1; D is uncertain. The sequencing sample was made of memory CD4+ T cells sorted from blood. The subset here: CD45RA-negative fraction. This TCR came from a woman in her 30s in good health. The CDR3 protein is CASSGEVGTEAFF. CDR3 DNA sequence: TGTGCCAGCAGCGGCGAGGTTGGTACTGAAGCTTTCTTT.